This T cell receptor (beta chain) was recovered during a study of blood T cell repertoires in COVID-19. Study in general: Sites across the United States, Italy and Spain contributed samples from acute and convalescent COVID-19. T cells, B-cell-depleted T cells, or PBMCs provided the cDNA or gDNA that served as material.

Authors' methods: Amplification of reference gene primers provided the estimated nucleated cell counts. TCRdb's copy holds only in-frame clones and misses some; the assay was immunoSEQ multiplex PCR. V and J calls and clone size follow that table, whereas D and trimming were derived from the DNA. The sample has 400,000 to 550,000 clones; 87% are singletons. V was pared by 5 bases and J by 10 bases, with 15 bases between. Germline V gene lookup returns CDR1 SGHTA and CDR2 FQGNSA. The CDR3 has 13 residues. Sample: PBMCs or T cells enriched from blood (not recorded which). The source is a woman under 30 with acute COVID-19. This sequence joins TRBV7-2 and TRBJ1-3, with a tentative D call TRBD1 (5 bases). CDR3 DNA: TGTGCCAGCAGCCCCTACGGGGAGGGGACCATATATTTT. It is translated as CASSPYGEGTIYF.